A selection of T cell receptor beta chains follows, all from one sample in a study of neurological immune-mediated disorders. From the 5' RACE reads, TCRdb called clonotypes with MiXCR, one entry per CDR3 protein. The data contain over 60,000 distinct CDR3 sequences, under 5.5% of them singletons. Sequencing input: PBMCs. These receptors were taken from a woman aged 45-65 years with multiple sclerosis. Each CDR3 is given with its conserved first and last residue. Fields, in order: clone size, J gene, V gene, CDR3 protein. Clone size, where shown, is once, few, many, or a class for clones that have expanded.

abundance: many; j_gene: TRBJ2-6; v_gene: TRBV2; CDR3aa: CASSAYVDNVLTF
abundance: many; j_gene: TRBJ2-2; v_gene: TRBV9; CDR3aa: CASSVDPGELFF
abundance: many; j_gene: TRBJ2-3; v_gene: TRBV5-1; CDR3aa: CASSLGSSGDTQYF
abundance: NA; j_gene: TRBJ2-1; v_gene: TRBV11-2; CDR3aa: CASSESGGTTYNEQFF
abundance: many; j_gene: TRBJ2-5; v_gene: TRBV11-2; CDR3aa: CASSLVGVGTQYF
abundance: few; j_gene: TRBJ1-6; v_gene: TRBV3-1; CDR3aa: CASSQDRGALNSPLHF
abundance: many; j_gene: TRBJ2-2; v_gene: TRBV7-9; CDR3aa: CASRSSGELFF
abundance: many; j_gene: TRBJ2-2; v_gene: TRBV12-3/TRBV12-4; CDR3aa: CASRPTSGGAGELFF
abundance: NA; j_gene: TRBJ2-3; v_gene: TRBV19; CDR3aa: CASSPRTASTDTQYF
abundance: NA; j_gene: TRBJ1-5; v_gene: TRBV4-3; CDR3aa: CASSQDLNGNQPQHF
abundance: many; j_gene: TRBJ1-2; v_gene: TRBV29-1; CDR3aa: CSATGAGGYTF
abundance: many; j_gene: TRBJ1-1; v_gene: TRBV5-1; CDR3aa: CASSLDLAVNTEAFF
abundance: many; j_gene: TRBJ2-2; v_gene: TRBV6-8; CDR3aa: CARGTVNTGELFF
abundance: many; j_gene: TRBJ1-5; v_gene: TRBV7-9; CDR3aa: CASSAGQIQPQHF
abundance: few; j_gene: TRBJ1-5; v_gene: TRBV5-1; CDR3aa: CASSLAGISGNQPQNF
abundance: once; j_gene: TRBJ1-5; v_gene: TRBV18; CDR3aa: CASSPARAGAGNQPQNF
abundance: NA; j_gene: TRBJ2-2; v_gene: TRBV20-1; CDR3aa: CSARRTGKIAGELFF
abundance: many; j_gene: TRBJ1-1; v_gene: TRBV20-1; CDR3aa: CSARQTMNTEAFF
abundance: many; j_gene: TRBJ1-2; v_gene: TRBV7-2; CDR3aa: CASSLEWDSYGYTF
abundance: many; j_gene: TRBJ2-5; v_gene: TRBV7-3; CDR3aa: CASSLTGVETQYF
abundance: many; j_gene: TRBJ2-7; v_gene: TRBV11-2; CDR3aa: CASSLMPSGGGAEQYF
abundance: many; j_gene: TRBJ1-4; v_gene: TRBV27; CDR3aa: CASSLRESEKLFF
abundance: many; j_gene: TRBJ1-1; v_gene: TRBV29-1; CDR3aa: CSVEDQTGAFF
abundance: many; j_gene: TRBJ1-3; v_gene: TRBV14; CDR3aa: CASSLGTAYRNTIYF
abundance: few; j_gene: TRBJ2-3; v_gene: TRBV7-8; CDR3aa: CASSSLAGSDTQYF
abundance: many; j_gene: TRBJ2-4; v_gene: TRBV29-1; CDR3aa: CSVADSGGAKNIQYF
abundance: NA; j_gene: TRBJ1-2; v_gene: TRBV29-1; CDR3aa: CSSGTTPSGTYGYTF
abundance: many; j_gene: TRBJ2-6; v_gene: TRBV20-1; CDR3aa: CSALASSGSSGANVLTF
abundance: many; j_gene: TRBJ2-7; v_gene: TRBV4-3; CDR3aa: CASSQRLGEGNYEQYF
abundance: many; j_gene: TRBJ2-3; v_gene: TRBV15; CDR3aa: CATRAAGTPTDTQYF
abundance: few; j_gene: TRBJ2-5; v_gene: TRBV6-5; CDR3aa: CASRQTVGWETQYF
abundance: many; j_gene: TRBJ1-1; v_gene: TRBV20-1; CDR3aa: CSGLGTVNTEAFF
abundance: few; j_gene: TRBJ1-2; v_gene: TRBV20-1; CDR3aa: CSAHGQGSRKKTF
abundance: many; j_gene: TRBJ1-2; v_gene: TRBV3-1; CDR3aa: CASSQGDYGYTF
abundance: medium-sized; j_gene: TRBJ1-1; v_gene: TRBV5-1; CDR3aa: CASSFSSRGQGFPPEAFF
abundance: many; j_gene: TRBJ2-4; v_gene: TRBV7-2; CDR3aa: CASRAHQDIQYF
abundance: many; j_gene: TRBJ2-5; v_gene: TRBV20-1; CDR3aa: CSATTGETQYF
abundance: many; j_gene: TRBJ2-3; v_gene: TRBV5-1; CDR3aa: CASSFMRSDTQYF
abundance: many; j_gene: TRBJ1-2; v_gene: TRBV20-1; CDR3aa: CSARLTSSIYGYTF
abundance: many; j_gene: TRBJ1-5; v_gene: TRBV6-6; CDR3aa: CASKKIAGQGDSEPQHF